This T cell receptor beta chain is drawn from a study of blood T cell repertoires in COVID-19. As for the study in general: The origin of the acute and convalescent COVID-19 samples was the United States, Italy and Spain. The analysed material was cDNA or gDNA that came from T cells, B-cell-depleted T cells, or PBMCs.

V was pared by 5 bases and J by 0 bases, with 6 bases of the junction left unmatched. Germline CDR1 is MNHEY and CDR2 is SVGEGT. The CDR3 extends over 17 amino acids. The method was immunoSEQ multiplex PCR; TCRdb's version includes in-frame clones alone and lacks a portion of them. The data contain about 51,000 clones, around nine tenths of them singletons. This chain uses TRBV6-2 or TRBV6-3 with TRBJ2-6; 8 bases line up with TRBD1. The source of this sequence is a man aged 60 to 69 with acute or convalescent COVID-19. Material for sequencing was peripheral blood. DNA of the CDR3: TGTGCCAGCAGTGATGGACAGGGACGCTCTGGGGCCAACGTCCTGACTTTC. Translating it yields CASSDGQGRSGANVLTF.